This TCR beta chain was profiled in a study of blood T cell repertoires in COVID-19. Across the whole study: The samples span acute and convalescent COVID-19 from the United States, Italy and Spain. Nucleic acid was either cDNA or gDNA, and it came from T cells, B-cell-depleted T cells, or PBMCs.

Study processing details: The authors estimated nucleated cell counts from reference gene primer amplification. Generated by immunoSEQ multiplex PCR, the TCRdb table keeps only in-frame clones and is missing some. That table gives V, J and clone size, and the DNA gave D and trimming. This table has fewer than 100,000 clones, around 86% appearing once. V lost 0 bases and J lost 0, with 6 bases in between. From germline, CDR1 is MNHEY and CDR2 SVGEGT. The CDR3 contains 14 residues. The clonotype originates from a man in his 60s with acute or convalescent COVID-19. Sequencing was performed on peripheral blood. The chain uses TRBV6-2 or TRBV6-3 and TRBJ2-7; D not resolved. The CDR3 loop reads CASSYSRSSYEQYF. CDR3 bases: TGTGCCAGCAGTTACTCCCGGAGCTCCTACGAGCAGTACTTC.